This T cell receptor beta chain was found in a study of blood T cell repertoires in COVID-19. This clone was seen a few times. Trimming cost V 5 bases and J 3 bases; bases outside gene matches: 10. The germline CDR1 and CDR2 sequences are MDHEN and SYDVKM. The CDR3 spans 17 residues. The data were produced by immunoSEQ multiplex PCR, yet TCRdb's version contains in-frame clones alone and is incomplete. The top ten hold 6.5% to 8% of the sample, which has 350,000 or so clones, roughly 90% seen once. The TCR originated in a man between 18 and 35 years old with active or convalescent COVID-19. The source material was peripheral blood. The V gene is TRBV28, the J gene TRBJ1-1, with 12 nucleotides matching TRBD1. CDR3 in DNA: TGTGCCAGCAGTCCGATGGGACAGGGGGCTTTCGACACTGAAGCTTTCTTT. It yields the protein CASSPMGQGAFDTEAFF.